This T cell receptor beta chain was captured in a study of post-analysis software for immune sequencing data (dated by TCRdb to the mid-2010s). A note on the overall study: Recorded disease courses included relapsing-remitting, secondary progressive and progressive-relapsing multiple sclerosis, with some patients lacking subtype annotation. Patient repertoires were compared against ten to twelve previously published healthy control repertoires from donors aged 6 to 25 years. A subset of samples was prepared in parallel using single-end sample barcoding, then pooled and co-amplified after Illumina adapter ligation. Study-wide findings and limitations: Significantly higher frequencies in patients than in controls were found for five or six TRBV segments, including TRBV5-6, TRBV5-1 and TRBV20-1. Normalized Chao1 diversity was significantly lower in multiple sclerosis patients than controls, suggesting substantial peripheral T-cell clonal expansion. The multiple sclerosis patient group was slightly younger than the control group. Strong co-clustering of samples prepared in the same batch was shown by direct clustering with F measure, prompting a batch-effect correction.

Germline trimming: 5 bases from V, 6 bases from J; junction bases outside gene matches: 6. CDR1 and CDR2, looked up from the germline V gene, are SGHTA and FQGTGA. The CDR3 sequence holds 14 residues, the cysteine and phenylalanine included. Of the read, only the CDR3 DNA is kept; its 42 bases are in frame from base 1. Libraries were made using PCR. These reads were obtained on an Illumina HiSeq 2500. To reduce PCR and sequencing biases, unique molecular identifiers were incorporated into the TCR beta cDNA libraries. Roughly 0.5 million cDNA molecules were obtained per 1 to 10 million input T cells, so each molecule approximated one T cell. Patient libraries were prepared and sequenced with the same protocol used for the earlier healthy control dataset. Within a given batch, samples were prepared together, multiplexed and sequenced on the same HiSeq lane. The authors' analysis ran thus. MIGEC was used to process the raw barcoded reads, and molecular identifier groups with only a single read were discarded before consensus assembly and CDR3 extraction. VDJtools was used for post-analysis of the clonotype tables, with diversity normalized by down-sampling every dataset to the smallest sample size. To correct batch-related cross-sample contamination, repertoire overlap clustering matched CDR3 amino acid sequences but not nucleotide sequences. TCRdb cleaned the public reads at Q25 with fastp, built clones with MiXCR and kept in-frame beta chains. Each CDR3 protein gets just one entry, which takes the most common genes and DNA from the rows behind it. TCRdb, rather than the study authors, made the V and J calls. The sample profile shows hundreds of thousands of distinct CDR3 sequences; roughly half of them were found once. 4.6% of the sample comes from the top ten.

To demonstrate the VDJtools post-analysis software, the study profiled TCR beta repertoires from the peripheral blood of about a dozen young patients with multiple sclerosis. The multiple sclerosis patients were children and adolescents between about 6 and 16 years of age. To note about this clonotype: The specificity of this receptor is unknown. It has no much larger one-base neighbor in the sample; base qualities were not kept.

The TCR sequence derives from a girl between 10 and 17 years old with multiple sclerosis. Source material: blood. The V and J segments used are TRBV7-3 and TRBJ2-1; the central 8 bases match TRBD2. The DNA reads TGTGCCAGCAGCCGCAGCGGGAGTGGCAATGAGCAGTTCTTC. Translation gives CASSRSGSGNEQFF. The reference TRBV7-3 and TRBJ2-1 proteins fill in what lies around the CDR3, so the full variable domain reads GAGVSQTPSNKVTEKGKYVELRCDPISGHTALYWYRQSLGQGPEFLIYFQGTGAADDSGLPNDRFFAVRPEGSVSTLKIQRTERGDSAVYLCASSRSGSGNEQFFGPGTRLTVL.